This section outlines one T cell receptor (beta chain) sequence together with its context. Its antigen is as yet unknown. Regarding time point: blood 4 weeks post-SBRT, at nephrectomy. Treatment: 15 Gy SBRT to primary tumor, nephrectomy 4 weeks later. Nephrectomy followed 15 Gy stereotactic body radiation by 4 weeks. Radiation-treated patients gave blood at baseline, week 2 and week 4. This specimen comes from a study of radiation and T cells in renal cell carcinoma. Points from the study as a whole: Top tumor clonotypes rose in blood 2 weeks post-radiation, then contracted. Without pretreatment biopsies, baseline tumor clonotype presence was undetermined.

Only in-frame clones appear in the TCRdb table, and some are missing; sequencing was by immunoSEQ multiplex PCR. Altogether just over 95,000 clones are present, 80% to 90% being singletons, with the ten largest covering 7.2%. Per germline, CDR1 SGHNT and CDR2 YENEEA. This CDR3 has 14 residues. Germline trimming cut 5 bases from V and 8 bases from J; bases unmatched to any gene: 8. The gene calls are TRBV11-3 and TRBJ2-1; 8 bases line up with TRBD2. Specimen: blood, collected from a patient whose treatment included radiotherapy and nephrectomy. This sequence was found in a man in his sixties with renal cell carcinoma. The CDR3 DNA follows: TGTGCCAGCAGCCTCCTGAGCGGGAGTGATGAGCAGTTCTTC. Translating gives CASSLLSGSDEQFF.